This T cell receptor (beta chain) comes out of a study of glioma-infiltrating T cells after dendritic cell vaccination. Study-level findings and limits: Complete blood and tumor specimen sets were limited to few patients.

The CDR3 consists of 15 residues. CDR1 is MDHEN and CDR2 is SYDVKM in the germline V gene. The J segment lost 6 bases and the V segment lost 2 bases, leaving 5 bases of the junction unmatched. Primers: 60 V beta forward and 13 J beta reverse. Some clones are missing from TCRdb's copy, which holds only in-frame ones; the method was immunoSEQ multiplex PCR. The sample contains 85,000 or so clones, roughly 85% of which appear only once. A word on this clone: Its antigen is unidentified.

Time point described: after dendritic cell vaccination, including at tumor progression/relapse. PBMC sampling occurred before vaccination, two weeks after the third dose, and at progression. The sample was blood, taken after dendritic cell vaccination. The sequence came from a human donor with glioblastoma. The chain is built from TRBV28 and TRBJ2-2; 8 nucleotides match TRBD2. This chain's CDR3 is CASSLPGTRSGELFF. Here the CDR3 DNA reads TGTGCCAGCAGTTTACCTGGGACTAGATCCGGGGAGCTGTTTTTT. The entire variable domain, with the rest obtained from reference TRBV28 and TRBJ2-2, is as follows: DVKVTQSSRYLVKRTGEKVFLECVQDMDHENMFWYRQDPGLGLRLIYFSYDVKMKEKGDIPEGYSVSREKKERFSLILESASTNQTSMYLCASSLPGTRSGELFFGEGSRLTVL.